The text below deals with one T cell receptor beta chain. This CDR3 is 16 amino acids long. After removal of 3 bases from V and 8 bases from J, the junction contained 9 bases not matched to a gene. CDR1 and CDR2 (germline): LNHNV, YYDKDF (reference sequence). The data were obtained in a study of blood T cell repertoires in COVID-19. Study overall: The United States, Italy and Spain provided the acute and convalescent COVID-19 samples.

Clones were read by immunoSEQ multiplex PCR, and TCRdb kept only the in-frame ones, dropping some. The data show 150,000 to 200,000 clones, around nine tenths seen once. This clonotype originated in a man aged 18-30 years with active or convalescent COVID-19. Sequenced: peripheral blood. This rearrangement joins TRBV15 to TRBJ2-1; 11 bases agree with TRBD2. In nucleotides, the CDR3 is TGTGCCACCAGCAGGGCCACTAGCGGGAGATCTGATGAGCAGTTCTTC. Translation: CATSRATSGRSDEQFF.